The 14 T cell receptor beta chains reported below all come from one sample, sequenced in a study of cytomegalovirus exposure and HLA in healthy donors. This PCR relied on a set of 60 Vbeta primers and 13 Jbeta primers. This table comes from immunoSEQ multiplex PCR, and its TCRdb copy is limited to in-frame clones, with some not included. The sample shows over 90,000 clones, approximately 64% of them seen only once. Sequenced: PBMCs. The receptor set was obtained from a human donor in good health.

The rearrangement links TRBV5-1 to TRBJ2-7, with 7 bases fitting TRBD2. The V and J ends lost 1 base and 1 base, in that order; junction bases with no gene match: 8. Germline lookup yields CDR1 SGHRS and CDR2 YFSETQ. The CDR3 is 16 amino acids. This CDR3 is CASSLPAPGGSYEQYF. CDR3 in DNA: TGCGCCAGCAGCTTGCCGGCACCCGGGGGGTCCTACGAGCAGTACTTC.

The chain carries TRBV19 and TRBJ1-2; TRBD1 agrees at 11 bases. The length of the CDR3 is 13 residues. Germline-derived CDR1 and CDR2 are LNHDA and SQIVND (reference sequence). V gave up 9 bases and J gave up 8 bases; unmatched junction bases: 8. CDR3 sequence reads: CASEDRGRQGYTF. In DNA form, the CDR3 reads TGTGCCAGCGAGGACAGGGGGCGACAAGGCTACACCTTC.

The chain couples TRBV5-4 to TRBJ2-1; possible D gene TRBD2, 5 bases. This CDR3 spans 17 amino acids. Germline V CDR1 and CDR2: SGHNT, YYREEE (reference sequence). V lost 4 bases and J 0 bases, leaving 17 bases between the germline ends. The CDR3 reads CASSQDSPTSSYNEQFF. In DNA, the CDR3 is TGTGCCAGCAGCCAGGACTCACCGACAAGCTCCTACAATGAGCAGTTCTTC. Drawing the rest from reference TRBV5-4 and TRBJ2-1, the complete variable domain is ETGVTQSPTHLIKTRGQQVTLRCSSQSGHNTVSWYQQALGQGPQFIFQYYREEENGRGNFPPRFSGLQFPNYSSELNVNALELDDSALYLCASSQDSPTSSYNEQFFGPGTRLTVL.

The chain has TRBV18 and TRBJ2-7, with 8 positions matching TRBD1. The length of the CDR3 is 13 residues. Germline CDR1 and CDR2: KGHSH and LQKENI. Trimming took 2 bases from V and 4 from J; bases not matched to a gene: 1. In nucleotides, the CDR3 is TGTGCCAGCTCACCAAGGACAGGGTACGAGCAGTACTTC. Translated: CASSPRTGYEQYF.

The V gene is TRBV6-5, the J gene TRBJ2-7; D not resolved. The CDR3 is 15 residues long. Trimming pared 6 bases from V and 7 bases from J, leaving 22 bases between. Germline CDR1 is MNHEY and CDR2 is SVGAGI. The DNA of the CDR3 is TGTGCCAGCAGACCACCCTTACTCCCCCCCGTGGAGCAGTACTTC. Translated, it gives CASRPPLLPPVEQYF.

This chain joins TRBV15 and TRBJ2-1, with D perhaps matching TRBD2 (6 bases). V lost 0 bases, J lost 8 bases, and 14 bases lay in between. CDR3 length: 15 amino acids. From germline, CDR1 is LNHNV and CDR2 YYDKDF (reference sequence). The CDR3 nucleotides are TGTGCCACCAGCAGAGAGGGAGGAACCATCCATGAGCAGTTCTTC. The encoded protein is CATSREGGTIHEQFF.

The DNA for the CDR3 is TGTGCCAGCAGCGTAGGGCAGTACCAAGAGACCCAGTACTTC. Protein sequence: CASSVGQYQETQYF. The chain links TRBV9 to TRBJ2-5, with D uncertain. CDR1 is SGDLS and CDR2 is YYNGEE in the germline V gene. CDR3 length: 14 residues. Trimming shortened V by 0 bases and J by 0 bases, and 6 bases separated the two germline ends.

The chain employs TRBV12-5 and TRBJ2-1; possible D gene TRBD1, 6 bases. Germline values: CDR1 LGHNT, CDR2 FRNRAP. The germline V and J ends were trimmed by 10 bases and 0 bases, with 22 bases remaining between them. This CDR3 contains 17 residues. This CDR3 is CATAQGRALSSYNEQFF. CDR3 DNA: TGTGCTACGGCGCAGGGGCGGGCACTCAGCTCCTACAATGAGCAGTTCTTC. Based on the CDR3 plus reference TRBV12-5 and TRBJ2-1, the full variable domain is DARVTQTPRHKVTEMGQEVTMRCQPILGHNTVFWYRQTMMQGLELLAYFRNRAPLDDSGMPKDRFSAEMPDATLATLKIQPSEPRDSAVYFCATAQGRALSSYNEQFFGPGTRLTVL.

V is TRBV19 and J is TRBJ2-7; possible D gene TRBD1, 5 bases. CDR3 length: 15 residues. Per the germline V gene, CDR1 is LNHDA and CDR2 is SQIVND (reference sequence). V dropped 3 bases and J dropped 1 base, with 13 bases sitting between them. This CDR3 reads CASSIGQGLSYEQYF. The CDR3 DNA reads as TGTGCCAGTAGTATTGGTCAGGGTCTATCCTACGAGCAGTACTTC.

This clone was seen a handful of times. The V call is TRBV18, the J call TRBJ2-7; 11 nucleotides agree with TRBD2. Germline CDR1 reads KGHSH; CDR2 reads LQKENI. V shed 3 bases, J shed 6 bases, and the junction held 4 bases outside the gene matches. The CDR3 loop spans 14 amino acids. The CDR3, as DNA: TGTGCCAGCTCACCCAATAGCGGGAGGGCCGAGCAGTACTTC. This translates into CASSPNSGRAEQYF. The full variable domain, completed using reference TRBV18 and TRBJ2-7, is NAGVMQNPRHLVRRRGQEARLRCSPMKGHSHVYWYRQLPEEGLKFMVYLQKENIIDESGMPKERFSAEFPKEGPSILRIQQVVRGDSAAYFCASSPNSGRAEQYFGPGTRLTVT.

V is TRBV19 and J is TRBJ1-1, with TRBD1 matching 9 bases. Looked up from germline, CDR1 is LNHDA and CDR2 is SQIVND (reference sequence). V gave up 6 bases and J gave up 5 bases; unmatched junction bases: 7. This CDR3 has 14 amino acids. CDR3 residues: CASSTGTGRTEAFF. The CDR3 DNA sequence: TGTGCCAGTAGCACCGGGACAGGGAGGACTGAAGCTTTCTTT.

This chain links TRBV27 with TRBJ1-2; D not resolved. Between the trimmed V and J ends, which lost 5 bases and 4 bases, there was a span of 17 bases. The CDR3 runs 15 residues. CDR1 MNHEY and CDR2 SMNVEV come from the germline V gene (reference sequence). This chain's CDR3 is CASSLNRQARYGYTF. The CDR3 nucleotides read TGTGCCAGCAGTCTTAATCGGCAGGCCCGCTATGGCTACACCTTC.

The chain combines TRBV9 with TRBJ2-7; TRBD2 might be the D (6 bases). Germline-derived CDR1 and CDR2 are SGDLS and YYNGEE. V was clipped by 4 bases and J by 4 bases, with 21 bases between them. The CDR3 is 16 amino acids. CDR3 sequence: CASSPTGSAVGYEQYF. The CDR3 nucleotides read TGTGCCAGCAGCCCCACCGGGAGCGCGGTGGGGTACGAGCAGTACTTC.

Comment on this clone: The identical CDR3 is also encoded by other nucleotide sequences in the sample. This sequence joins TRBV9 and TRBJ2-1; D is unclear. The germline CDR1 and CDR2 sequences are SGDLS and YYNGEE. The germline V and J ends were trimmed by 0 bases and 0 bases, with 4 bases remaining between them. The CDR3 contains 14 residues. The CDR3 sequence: CASSVDGSYNEQFF. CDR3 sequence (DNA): TGTGCCAGCAGCGTAGACGGCTCCTACAATGAGCAGTTCTTC.